This is a list of T cell receptor beta chains from one sample in a study of human T cells and chemical hapten exposure. TCRdb reanalysed the RACE reads using MiXCR and keeps one entry per CDR3 protein. The data show some 80,000 distinct CDR3 sequences, 10% seen once. The starting material was whole blood, obtained in connection with sensitization to the hapten diphenylcyclopropenone (DPC). Every receptor here comes from a woman aged 25-40 years with alopecia areata. Some clones in this sample may be carry-over from other donors' samples. The CDR3 runs from the conserved cysteine through the conserved F or W. The D gene is left open where the match is weak. Clone size is stated in some rows and not others, as once, few, many or a class when expanded.

>TRBJ2-1|16|TRBV20-1|-|many
TGCAGTGCTAGTCAGGTGACGGGGAGCTCCTACAATGAGCAGTTCTTC
CSASQVTGSSYNEQFF
>TRBJ2-7|15|TRBV12-3/TRBV12-4|-|-
TGTGCCAGCAGCAGGAGTACGCCTGTCTCCTACGAGCAGTACTTC
CASSRSTPVSYEQYF
>TRBJ1-2|15|TRBV5-1|-|many
TGCGCCAGCAGCTCGGGGGGCAGAGCTAACTATGGCTACACCTTC
CASSSGGRANYGYTF
>TRBJ2-3|15|TRBV7-2|-|few
TGTGCCAGCAGCTTAGTTCCCGGGGGCATCAATACGCAGTATTTT
CASSLVPGGINTQYF
>TRBJ1-1|11|TRBV29-1|-|few
TGCAGCGTGGACAGATACACTGAAGCTTTCTTT
CSVDRYTEAFF
>TRBJ1-2|12|TRBV28|TRBD1|-
TGTGCCAGCACGGGACAGGTATATGGCTACACCTTC
CASTGQVYGYTF
>TRBJ2-1|13|TRBV5-5|-|-
TGTGCCAGCAGCTTGGTGGGGCGGGCGCTTAAGTTCTTC
CASSLVGRALKFF
>TRBJ1-2|14|TRBV29-1|-|many
TGCAGCGTTCTTTCCGGGACCACTGTCTATGGCTACACCTTC
CSVLSGTTVYGYTF
>TRBJ2-3|15|TRBV29-1|-|-
TGCAGCGTCTGGATGGGACAATTATCCACAGATACGCAGTATTTT
CSVWMGQLSTDTQYF
>TRBJ1-5|15|TRBV2|-|many
TGTGCCAGCAGTGAAACAGCTTATAGCAATCAGCCCCAGCATTTT
CASSETAYSNQPQHF
>TRBJ2-2|14|TRBV7-3|TRBD2|many
TGTGCCAGCACATCTAGCGGGAGTACCGGGGAGCTGTTTTTT
CASTSSGSTGELFF
>TRBJ2-3|13|TRBV2|-|-
TGTGCCAGCAGTAGGGGCGGGGCAGATACGCAGTATTTT
CASSRGGADTQYF
>TRBJ1-2|14|TRBV29-1|TRBD1|many
TGCAGCGTTGAAGTAGACAGGGGGCTGGGTGGCTACACCTTC
CSVEVDRGLGGYTF
>TRBJ1-4|16|TRBV3-1|TRBD1|-
TGTGCCAGCAGCCAAGTCCAGGCAGGGGGTGGTGAAAAACTGTTTTTT
CASSQVQAGGGEKLFF
>TRBJ2-2|15|TRBV7-6|TRBD2|many
TGTGCCAGCAGCTTAACAAGCGGGAGTACCGGGGAGCTGTTTTTT
CASSLTSGSTGELFF
>TRBJ1-1|16|TRBV28|TRBD1|many
TGTGCCAGCAGTTCAAGGACAGGGAAATTGTACACTGAAGCTTTCTTT
CASSSRTGKLYTEAFF